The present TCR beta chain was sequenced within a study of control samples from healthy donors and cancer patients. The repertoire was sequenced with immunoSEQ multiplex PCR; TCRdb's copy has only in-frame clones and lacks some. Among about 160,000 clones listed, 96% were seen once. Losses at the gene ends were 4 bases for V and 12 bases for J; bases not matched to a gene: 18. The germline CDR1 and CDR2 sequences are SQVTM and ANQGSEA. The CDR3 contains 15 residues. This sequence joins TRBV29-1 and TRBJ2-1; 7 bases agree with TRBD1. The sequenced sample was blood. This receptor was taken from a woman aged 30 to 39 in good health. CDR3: CSVVGTAASIFGQFF. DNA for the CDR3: TGCAGCGTTGTGGGGACAGCGGCATCCATTTTCGGGCAGTTCTTC.